Following are 14 T cell receptor beta chains from one sample sequenced in a study of blood T cell repertoires in COVID-19. Data came from immunoSEQ multiplex PCR; TCRdb stores just in-frame clones and leaves some out. Of 110,000 or so clones listed, around 85% are singletons. The specimen was peripheral blood. The receptors were sampled from a human donor in a cohort sampled during active COVID-19.

This chain links TRBV15 with TRBJ2-1; 9 bases map to TRBD2. The CDR3 covers 17 residues. After removal of 0 bases from V and 4 bases from J, the junction contained 7 bases not matched to a gene. Germline V gene lookup returns CDR1 LNHNV and CDR2 YYDKDF (reference sequence). The CDR3 sequence: CATSRDLGGGAYNEQFF. CDR3 nucleotides: TGTGCCACCAGCAGAGATCTCGGCGGGGGGGCTTACAATGAGCAGTTCTTC.

V usage is TRBV4-1 and J usage is TRBJ2-7; perhaps TRBD2 as D (6 bases). Germline values: CDR1 MGHRA, CDR2 YSYEKL. The CDR3 has 15 residues. V dropped 4 bases and J dropped 9 bases, with 22 bases sitting between them. CDR3 in amino acids: CASSPEVSGHSSQYF. The DNA for the CDR3 is TGCGCCAGCAGCCCCGAGGTTAGCGGACATTCATCGCAGTACTTC.

The chain recombines TRBV19 with TRBJ1-1; 10 nucleotides match TRBD1. V lost 3 bases, J lost 5 bases, and 3 bases stayed unmatched. Germline V lookup: CDR1 LNHDA, CDR2 SQIVND (reference sequence). This CDR3 is built from 14 residues. CDR3 nucleotides: TGTGCCAGTAGTATGGCGGACAGGGGGACTGAAGCTTTCTTT. Translated: CASSMADRGTEAFF.

The V and J genes are TRBV6-5 and TRBJ2-7, with 8 positions matching TRBD2. This CDR3 region has 15 residues. Germline trimming cut 2 bases from V and 7 bases from J; bases unmatched to any gene: 10. The germline V gene encodes CDR1 MNHEY and CDR2 SVGAGI. The DNA for the CDR3 is TGTGCCAGCAGTTACCCTCGGGGGGGAATAGGGGAGCAGTACTTC. This sequence encodes CASSYPRGGIGEQYF.

V gene TRBV7-2 combines with J gene TRBJ1-2; D gene unclear. This CDR3 spans 11 amino acids. Germline values: CDR1 SGHTA, CDR2 FQGNSA. Between the trimmed V and J ends, which lost 5 bases and 4 bases, there was a span of 5 bases. The CDR3 DNA is TGTGCCAGCAGCAATCGCTATGGCTACACCTTC. It codes for CASSNRYGYTF.

The sample holds one count of this clone. The rearrangement links TRBV4-2 to TRBJ1-5; the match to TRBD1 covers 7 bases. V gave up 0 bases and J gave up 5 bases; unmatched junction bases: 7. Germline loops: CDR1 LGHNA, CDR2 YNFKEQ. The CDR3 has 16 amino acids. CDR3 DNA sequence: TGTGCCAGCAGCCAAGAAACAGGGGACGGTTATCAGCCCCAGCATTTT. Its translation is CASSQETGDGYQPQHF.

J is TRBJ2-1 and V is TRBV2; 11 bases are shared with TRBD2. The CDR3 totals 16 residues. Germline-derived CDR1 and CDR2 are SNHLY and FYNNEI. V lost 3 bases, J lost 6 bases, and 7 bases stayed unmatched. CDR3 region: CASSDPTSGDSNEQFF. Written as DNA, the CDR3 is TGTGCCAGCAGTGACCCGACTAGCGGGGATTCCAATGAGCAGTTCTTC.

J is TRBJ1-6 and V is TRBV27; possibly TRBD1 for D (5 bases). Trimming stripped 7 bases from V and 0 bases from J, with 16 bases between. Germline loops: CDR1 MNHEY, CDR2 SMNVEV (reference sequence). This CDR3 contains 17 residues. DNA of the CDR3: TGTGCCAGCATCTCTCACGACAGCAGCTCCTATAATTCACCCCTCCACTTT. This gives the protein CASISHDSSSYNSPLHF.

The chain joins TRBV28 to TRBJ1-2, with TRBD1 identical over 9 bases. Per the germline V gene, CDR1 is MDHEN and CDR2 is SYDVKM. The V segment lost 7 bases and the J segment 4 bases; nucleotides outside the gene matches: 10. CDR3 length: 15 amino acids. The CDR3 DNA is TGTGCCAGCACCTTCGGGGACAGGGATAGCTATGGCTACACCTTC. Protein product: CASTFGDRDSYGYTF.

The CDR3 region has the DNA TGTGCCATCACCAGGAGGGATACCGGGGGGTACTATGGCTACACCTTC. Its translation is CAITRRDTGGYYGYTF. The J gene is TRBJ1-2, the V gene TRBV10-3, with D possibly TRBD1 on 5 matching bases. Trimming cost V 7 bases and J 3 bases, with 21 bases left between them. From germline, CDR1 is ENHRY and CDR2 SYGVKD. The CDR3 spans 16 residues.

This chain uses TRBV19 with TRBJ1-1; TRBD1 is a possible D gene (6 bases). Germline V gene sequence: CDR1 LNHDA, CDR2 SQIVND (reference sequence). Trimming removed 4 bases from V and 4 bases from J, with 13 bases in between. The CDR3 is 14 amino acids. This CDR3 is CASSTQGFGTEAFF. In DNA form, the CDR3 reads TGTGCCAGTAGTACCCAGGGGTTTGGCACTGAAGCTTTCTTT.

The rearrangement joins TRBV3-1 (or the pseudogene TRBV3-2) to TRBJ1-3; weak D call: TRBD1 (6 bases). V was cut by 3 bases and J by 0 bases, with 15 bases left in between. Germline CDR1 is LGHDT and CDR2 is YNNKEL (reference sequence). The CDR3 totals 17 residues. The CDR3 nucleotides read TGTGCCAGCAGCCAGAAGACAGGCCTGAGCTCTGGAAACACCATATATTTT. The encoded protein is CASSQKTGLSSGNTIYF.

V gene TRBV6-2 or TRBV6-3 combines with J gene TRBJ2-7, with D unresolved. V lost 2 bases to trimming and J lost 2 bases, with 7 bases between them. CDR3 length equals 13 residues. Germline values: CDR1 MNHEY, CDR2 SVGEGT. DNA of the CDR3: TGTGCCAGCAGTTACAGAGGAACCTACGAGCAGTACTTC. This gives the protein CASSYRGTYEQYF.

This rearrangement joins TRBV9 to TRBJ1-3; perhaps TRBD1 as D (6 bases). The CDR3 runs to 16 residues. Germline-derived CDR1 and CDR2 are SGDLS and YYNGEE. V gave up 0 bases and J gave up 2 bases, with 12 bases separating them. The CDR3 DNA reads as TGTGCCAGCAGCGTAGAATTGGGGGCGGCTGGAAACACCATATATTTT. As protein: CASSVELGAAGNTIYF.